The sample holds a few counts of the clone carrying this TCR beta chain. Its antigen is currently unknown. This entry is derived from a study of early T cells in non-severe SARS-CoV-2 infection. The CDR3 is 14 residues long. The V end was cut by 4 bases, the J end by 1 base, with 10 bases between. The library protocol tagged individual cDNA molecules with unique molecular identifiers. TCRdb called the 5' RACE reads again in MiXCR, with one record for every CDR3 protein. In the table there are 25,000 to 35,000 distinct CDR3 sequences, approximately 5% of which are singletons. Findings and limits, study-wide: Private and CD4 specificities were missed by VDJdb matching, skewed to anti-spike CD8.

The chain couples TRBV12-3 or TRBV12-4 to TRBJ1-1; D may be TRBD1 (6 bases). What was sequenced was whole blood. The receptor's source is an adult who was a healthcare worker with PCR-confirmed SARS-CoV-2 infection or an uninfected control (not recorded which). The DNA of the CDR3 is TGTGCCAGCAGTTGGGACACCGCGAACACTGAAGCTTTCTTT. Protein product: CASSWDTANTEAFF.